The 23 T cell receptor beta chains presented below share a single source sample, sequenced in a study of cytomegalovirus exposure and HLA in healthy donors. In the PCR, 60 Vbeta and 13 Jbeta primers were used. Sequenced by immunoSEQ multiplex PCR; TCRdb stores in-frame clones only, minus some. The sample has about 120,000 clones; over 70% are singletons. Material: PBMCs. The source of these receptors is a female donor in good health and CMV-seropositive.

The chain recombines TRBV5-4 with TRBJ1-4; the match to TRBD1 covers 8 bases. The CDR3 contains 15 residues. The germline V gene has CDR1 SGHNT and CDR2 YYREEE (reference sequence). Trimming at V came to 4 bases and at J to 5 bases, leaving 7 bases not matched to a gene. The CDR3 sequence: CASSPRTGLNEKLFF. The CDR3 nucleotides are TGTGCCAGCAGCCCTCGGACAGGGCTGAATGAAAAACTGTTTTTT. The whole variable domain, remainder taken from reference TRBV5-4 and TRBJ1-4, is ETGVTQSPTHLIKTRGQQVTLRCSSQSGHNTVSWYQQALGQGPQFIFQYYREEENGRGNFPPRFSGLQFPNYSSELNVNALELDDSALYLCASSPRTGLNEKLFFGSGTQLSVL.

The chain combines TRBV19 with TRBJ1-2, with no clear D. CDR3 length: 13 residues. Germline assignment: CDR1 LNHDA and CDR2 SQIVND (reference sequence). Trimming pared 2 bases from V and 7 bases from J, leaving 11 bases between. CDR3 amino acids: CASSIRDSLGYTF. CDR3 DNA sequence: TGTGCCAGTAGTATAAGAGACTCCCTTGGCTACACCTTC. Using reference TRBV19 and TRBJ1-2 for the parts outside the CDR3, the full variable domain is DGGITQSPKYLFRKEGQNVTLSCEQNLNHDAMYWYRQDPGQGLRLIYYSQIVNDFQKGDIAEGYSVSREKKESFPLTVTSAQKNPTAFYLCASSIRDSLGYTFGSGTRLTVV.

The chain recombines TRBV19 with TRBJ1-5; D not certain. Trimming stripped 5 bases from V and 1 base from J, with 9 bases between. Germline V gives CDR1 LNHDA, CDR2 SQIVND (reference sequence). The CDR3 is 14 amino acids. Written as DNA, the CDR3 is TGTGCCAGTAGTCCCGCACGGAGCAATCAGCCCCAGCATTTT. Translated, it gives CASSPARSNQPQHF.

This clone was recorded only once. The chain employs TRBV10-1 and TRBJ2-5, with TRBD2 matching 10 bases. Germline V gene sequence: CDR1 WNHNN, CDR2 SYGVQD (reference sequence). The CDR3 contains 14 residues. The J segment lost 5 bases and the V segment lost 8 bases, leaving 8 bases of the junction unmatched. DNA of the CDR3: TGCGCCAGCGTCCTAGCGGGGGATCCCGAGACCCAGTACTTC. Protein sequence: CASVLAGDPETQYF.

A single count supports this clone. The V and J genes are TRBV11-2 and TRBJ2-1; D is perhaps TRBD2 (7 bases). CDR1 is SGHAT, CDR2 FQNNGV, per germline. CDR3 length: 17 residues. V was clipped by 0 bases and J by 12 bases, with 24 bases between them. Here the CDR3 DNA reads TGTGCCAGCAGCTTAGATTCAGGAGGGGGGGCGCTTAGGTTGCAGTTCTTC. This codes for CASSLDSGGGALRLQFF. Variable domain in full (rest from reference TRBV11-2 and TRBJ2-1): EAGVAQSPRYKIIEKRQSVAFWCNPISGHATLYWYQQILGQGPKLLIQFQNNGVVDDSQLPKDRFSAERLKGVDSTLKIQPAKLEDSAVYLCASSLDSGGGALRLQFFGPGTRLTVL.

In its sample, this clone was seen once. This chain joins TRBV5-8 and TRBJ1-6; 9 positions agree with TRBD1. This CDR3 spans 15 amino acids. Germline V lookup: CDR1 SGHTS, CDR2 YDEGEE. Trimming removed 4 bases from V and 9 bases from J; junction bases left unmatched: 8. CDR3 nucleotide sequence: TGTGCCAGCAGCCGGCCGGGACAGGGCGTTTCACCCCTCCACTTT. It specifies CASSRPGQGVSPLHF.

This chain joins TRBV7-9 and TRBJ2-7, with D perhaps TRBD2 (6 bases). Germline-derived CDR1 and CDR2 are SEHNR and FQNEAQ (reference sequence). Trimming pared 1 base from V and 2 bases from J, leaving 9 bases between. This CDR3 is 14 amino acids long. The CDR3 DNA reads TGTGCCAGCAGCTTAGGTGGAGGGACCTACGAGCAGTACTTC. Amino acids: CASSLGGGTYEQYF.

This chain links TRBV2 with TRBJ1-6; D may be TRBD1 (6 bases). The V gene's germline CDR1 is SNHLY and CDR2 FYNNEI. This CDR3 spans 13 amino acids. V was pared by 11 bases and J by 5 bases, with 13 bases between. The CDR3 coding sequence is TGTGCCGGGCACAGGGATGATAATTCACCCCTCCACTTT. It is translated as CAGHRDDNSPLHF.

The chain combines TRBV4-3 with TRBJ2-7, with TRBD1 matching 7 bases. V shed 3 bases, J shed 4 bases, and the junction held 12 bases outside the gene matches. The CDR3 spans 16 residues. The germline gives CDR1 LGHNA, CDR2 YSLEER. CDR3 sequence (DNA): TGCGCCAGCAGCCAGGCAGGACAGGCGACGCTATACGAGCAGTACTTC. Encoded protein: CASSQAGQATLYEQYF.

J is TRBJ1-2 and V is TRBV10-3; no reliable D call. Trimming took off 3 bases at V and 2 bases at J, with 7 bases between the two ends. CDR1 is ENHRY, CDR2 SYGVKD, per germline. The CDR3 has 13 amino acids. CDR3 in amino acids: CAISDQENYGYTF. The CDR3 bases are TGTGCCATCAGTGACCAGGAAAACTATGGCTACACCTTC.

The V and J genes are TRBV7-9 and TRBJ1-3; D is unresolved. This CDR3 is built from 16 residues. V gave up 2 bases and J gave up 2 bases, with 13 bases separating them. Germline CDR1 SEHNR, CDR2 FQNEAQ (reference sequence). CDR3 sequence: CASSLSLNGAGNTIYF. CDR3 nucleotides: TGTGCCAGCAGCTTATCACTCAATGGTGCTGGAAACACCATATATTTT.

The chain links TRBV5-1 to TRBJ2-7; 10 bases match TRBD2. With V trimmed by 0 bases and J by 4 bases, 4 bases remained unmatched. Germline CDR1 and CDR2: SGHRS and YFSETQ. There are 15 residues in the CDR3. The CDR3 spells CASSLGASGGYEQYF. DNA for the CDR3: TGCGCCAGCAGCTTGGGGGCTAGCGGGGGTTACGAGCAGTACTTC.

J is TRBJ1-1 and V is TRBV25-1; D perhaps matches TRBD1 (6 bases). The CDR3 consists of 13 residues. Trimming removed 8 bases at V and 11 bases at J, with 21 bases between. The germline V gene encodes CDR1 MGHDK and CDR2 SYGVNS. The CDR3, as DNA: TGTGCCAGCGGCACTACGTACAGGGACGACGCTTTCTTT. Its translation: CASGTTYRDDAFF.

The chain couples TRBV5-1 to TRBJ1-2; D unclear. Per the germline V gene, CDR1 is SGHRS and CDR2 is YFSETQ. The CDR3 extends over 12 amino acids. V was pared by 0 bases and J by 7 bases, with 7 bases between. CDR3 sequence (DNA): TGCGCCAGCAGCTTGGACCGCGCTGGCTACACCTTC. This gives the protein CASSLDRAGYTF.

The chain has TRBV5-1 and TRBJ2-1; 8 bases agree with TRBD2. The CDR3 runs 15 residues. The germline CDR1 and CDR2 sequences are SGHRS and YFSETQ. V lost 1 base and J lost 3; bases outside the gene matches: 3. This CDR3 reads CASSLFGTSYNEQFF. CDR3 sequence (DNA): TGCGCCAGCAGCTTGTTTGGGACTAGCTACAATGAGCAGTTCTTC.

The J gene is TRBJ2-7, the V gene TRBV5-4; 14 nucleotides align to TRBD2. CDR1 SGHNT and CDR2 YYREEE come from the germline V gene (reference sequence). J gave up 2 bases and V 4 bases, and 2 bases lay outside the gene matches. CDR3 length: 15 residues. CDR3 region: CASSRTSGGPYEQYF. Written as DNA, the CDR3 is TGTGCCAGCAGCCGGACTAGCGGGGGGCCCTACGAGCAGTACTTC.

The gene calls are TRBV29-1 and TRBJ1-5; 7 bases are a match to TRBD1. Trimming removed 4 bases from V and 7 bases from J; junction bases left unmatched: 7. CDR1 and CDR2 (germline): SQVTM, ANQGSEA. The CDR3 extends over 13 amino acids. The CDR3 region is CSVAGQDQQPQHF. CDR3 DNA: TGCAGCGTTGCCGGACAGGATCAACAGCCCCAGCATTTT.

CDR3 in amino acids: CASTEHPNTEAFF. The CDR3 DNA sequence: TGTGCCAGTACTGAACACCCGAACACTGAAGCTTTCTTT. The V gene is TRBV19, the J gene TRBJ1-1; no firm D call. Trimming shortened V by 7 bases and J by 1 base, and 10 bases separated the two germline ends. CDR1 and CDR2 (germline): LNHDA, SQIVND (reference sequence). The CDR3 extends over 13 amino acids.

The chain couples TRBV19 to TRBJ1-2; D gene ambiguous. This CDR3 is 13 amino acids long. The V gene's germline CDR1 is LNHDA and CDR2 SQIVND (reference sequence). Between the trimmed V and J ends, which lost 7 bases and 0 bases, there was a span of 9 bases. The CDR3 here is CASNLDSNYGYTF. As DNA, the CDR3 is TGTGCCAGTAATCTCGACTCTAACTATGGCTACACCTTC.

CDR3 in DNA: TGTGCCAGCAGCCAAGATCGGTATACGCAGTATTTT. Its protein is CASSQDRYTQYF. V usage is TRBV4-2 and J usage is TRBJ2-3, with D unclear. V was pared by 0 bases and J by 7 bases, with 5 bases between. This CDR3 region has 12 residues. CDR1 is LGHNA, CDR2 YNFKEQ, per germline.

V usage is TRBV4-1 and J usage is TRBJ2-3; 7 bases agree with TRBD2. The J segment lost 3 bases and the V segment lost 1 base, leaving 4 bases of the junction unmatched. Germline values: CDR1 MGHRA, CDR2 YSYEKL. The CDR3 sequence is 15 residues long. The CDR3 spells CASSQGSGGTDTQYF. CDR3 coding DNA: TGCGCCAGCAGCCAAGGCTCCGGGGGGACAGATACGCAGTATTTT.

In its sample, this clone was seen once. The chain has TRBV7-8 and TRBJ1-2, with D maybe TRBD1 (5 bases). Trimming stripped 1 base from V and 4 bases from J, with 10 bases between. The germline CDR1 and CDR2 sequences are SGHVS and FQNEAQ. The CDR3 is made up of 14 amino acids. As DNA, the CDR3 is TGTGCCAGCAGCTTAGAAAAGGGGCCCTATGGCTACACCTTC. As protein: CASSLEKGPYGYTF.

The rearrangement joins TRBV10-3 to TRBJ1-1; D perhaps matches TRBD1 (6 bases). CDR1 is ENHRY, CDR2 SYGVKD, per germline. This CDR3 comprises 15 residues. Trimming removed 7 bases from V and 1 base from J, with 16 bases in between. The CDR3 nucleotides are TGTGCCATCACTAAAAAGAGGACAGAGAACACTGAAGCTTTCTTT. Amino acids: CAITKKRTENTEAFF.